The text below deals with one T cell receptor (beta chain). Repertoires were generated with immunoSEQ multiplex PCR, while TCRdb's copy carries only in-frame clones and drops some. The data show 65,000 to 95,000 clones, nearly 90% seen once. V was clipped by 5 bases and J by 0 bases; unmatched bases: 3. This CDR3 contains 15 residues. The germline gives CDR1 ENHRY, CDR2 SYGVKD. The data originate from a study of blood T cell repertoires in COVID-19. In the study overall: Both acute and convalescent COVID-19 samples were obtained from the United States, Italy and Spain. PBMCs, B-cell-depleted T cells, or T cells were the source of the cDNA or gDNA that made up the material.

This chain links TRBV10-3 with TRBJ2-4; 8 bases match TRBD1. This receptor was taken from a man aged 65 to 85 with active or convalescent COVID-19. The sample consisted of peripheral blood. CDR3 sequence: CAISTGGRAKNIQYF. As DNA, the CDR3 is TGTGCCATCAGTACAGGGGGGAGAGCCAAAAACATTCAGTACTTC.